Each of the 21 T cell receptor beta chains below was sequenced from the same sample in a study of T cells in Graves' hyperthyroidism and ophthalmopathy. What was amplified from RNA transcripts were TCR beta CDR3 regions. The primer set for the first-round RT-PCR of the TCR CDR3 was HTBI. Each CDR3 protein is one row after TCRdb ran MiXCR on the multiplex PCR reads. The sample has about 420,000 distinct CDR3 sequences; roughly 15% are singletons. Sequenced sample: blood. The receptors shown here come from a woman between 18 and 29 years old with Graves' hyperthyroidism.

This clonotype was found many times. CDR3: CAWSESPPGQTQYF. CDR3 DNA: TGTGCCTGGAGTGAAAGCCCACCGGGACAGACGCAGTATTTT. The chain is built from TRBV30 and TRBJ2-3; 7 nucleotides align to TRBD1. V lost 1 base, J lost 9 bases, and 10 bases stayed unmatched. Germline V CDR1 and CDR2: GTSNPN, SVGIG (reference sequence). This CDR3 region has 14 residues.

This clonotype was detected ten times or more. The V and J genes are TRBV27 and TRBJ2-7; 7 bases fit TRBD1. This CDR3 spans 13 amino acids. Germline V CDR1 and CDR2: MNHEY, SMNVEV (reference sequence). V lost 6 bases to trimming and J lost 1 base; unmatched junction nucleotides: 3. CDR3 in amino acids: CASSVQGSYEQYF. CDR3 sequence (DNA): TGTGCCAGCAGCGTACAGGGGTCCTACGAGCAGTACTTC.

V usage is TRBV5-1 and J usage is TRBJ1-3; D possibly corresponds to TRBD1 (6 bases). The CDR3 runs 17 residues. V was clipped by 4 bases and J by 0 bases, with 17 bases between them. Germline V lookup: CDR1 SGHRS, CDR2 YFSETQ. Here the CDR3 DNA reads TGCGCCAGCAGCCTTGGACAGTTTTCCAACTCTGGAAACACCATATATTTT. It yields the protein CASSLGQFSNSGNTIYF.

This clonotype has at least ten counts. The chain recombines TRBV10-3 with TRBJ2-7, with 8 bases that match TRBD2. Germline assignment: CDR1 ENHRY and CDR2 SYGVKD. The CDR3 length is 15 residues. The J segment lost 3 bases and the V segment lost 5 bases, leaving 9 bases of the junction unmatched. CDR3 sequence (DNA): TGTGCCATCAGTCCCGTCGGCCTAGCGGGCTACGAGCAGTACTTC. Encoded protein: CAISPVGLAGYEQYF.

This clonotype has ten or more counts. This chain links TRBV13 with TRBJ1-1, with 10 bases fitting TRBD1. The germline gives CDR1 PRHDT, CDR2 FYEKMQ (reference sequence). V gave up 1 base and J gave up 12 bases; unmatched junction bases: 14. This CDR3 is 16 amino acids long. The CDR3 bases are TGTGCCAGCAGCTTAGCGGAGGACAGGGGGGTTGAGGGGTCTTTCTTT. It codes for CASSLAEDRGVEGSFF.

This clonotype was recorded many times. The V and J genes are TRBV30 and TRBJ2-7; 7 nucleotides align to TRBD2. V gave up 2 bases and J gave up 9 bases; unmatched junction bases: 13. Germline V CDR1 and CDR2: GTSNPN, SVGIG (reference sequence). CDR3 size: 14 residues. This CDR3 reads CAWSRVAGAHGQYF. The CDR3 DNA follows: TGTGCCTGGAGTAGGGTAGCGGGCGCCCACGGGCAGTACTTC.

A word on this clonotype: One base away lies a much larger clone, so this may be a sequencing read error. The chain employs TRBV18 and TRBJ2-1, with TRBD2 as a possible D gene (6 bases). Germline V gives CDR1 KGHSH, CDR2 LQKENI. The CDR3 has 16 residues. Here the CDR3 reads CASSPDPGVSYDEQFF. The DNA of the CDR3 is TGTGCCAGCTCACCGGATCCGGGAGTCTCCTACGATGAGCAGTTCTTC.

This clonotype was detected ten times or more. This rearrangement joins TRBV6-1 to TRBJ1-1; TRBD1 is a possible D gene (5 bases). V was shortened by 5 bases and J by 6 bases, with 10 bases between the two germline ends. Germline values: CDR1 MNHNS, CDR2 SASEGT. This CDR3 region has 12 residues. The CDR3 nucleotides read TGTGCCAGCAGTTTAGACAGACCTGAAGCTTTCTTT. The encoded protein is CASSLDRPEAFF.

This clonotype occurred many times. The CDR3 sequence is CASSPVGGGNTIYF. DNA for the CDR3: TGTGCCAGCAGCCCGGTGGGAGGTGGAAACACCATATATTTT. The chain couples TRBV5-6 to TRBJ1-3; D is uncertain. The CDR3 length is 14 residues. V was trimmed by 4 bases and J by 3 bases, leaving 11 bases between them. The germline V gene encodes CDR1 SGHDT and CDR2 YYEEEE.

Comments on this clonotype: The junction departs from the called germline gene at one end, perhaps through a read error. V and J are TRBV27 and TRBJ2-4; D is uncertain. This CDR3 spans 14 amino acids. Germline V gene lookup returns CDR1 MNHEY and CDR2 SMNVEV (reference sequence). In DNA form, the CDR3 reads TGTGCCGGCAGTTTGAGCTTCGGGTACGACATTCAGTACTTC. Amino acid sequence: CAGSLSFGYDIQYF.

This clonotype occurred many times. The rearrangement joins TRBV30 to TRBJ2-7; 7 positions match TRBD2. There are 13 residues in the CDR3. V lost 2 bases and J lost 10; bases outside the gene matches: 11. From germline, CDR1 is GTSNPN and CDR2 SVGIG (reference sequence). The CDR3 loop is CAWSPTTSGEQYF. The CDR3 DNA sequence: TGTGCCTGGAGTCCAACTACCAGCGGGGAACAGTACTTC.

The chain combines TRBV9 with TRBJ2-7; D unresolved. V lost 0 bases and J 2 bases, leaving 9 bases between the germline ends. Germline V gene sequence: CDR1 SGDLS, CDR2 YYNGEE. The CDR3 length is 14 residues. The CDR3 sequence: CASSVAGLPYEQYF. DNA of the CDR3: TGTGCCAGCAGCGTAGCGGGCTTGCCCTACGAGCAGTACTTC.

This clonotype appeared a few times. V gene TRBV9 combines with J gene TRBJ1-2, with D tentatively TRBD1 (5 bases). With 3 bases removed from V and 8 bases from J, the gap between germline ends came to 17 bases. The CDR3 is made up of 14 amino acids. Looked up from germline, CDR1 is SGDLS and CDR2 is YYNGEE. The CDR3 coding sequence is TGTGCCAGCAGCGCCACAGGAAACTCTGCGGGCTACACCTTC. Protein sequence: CASSATGNSAGYTF.

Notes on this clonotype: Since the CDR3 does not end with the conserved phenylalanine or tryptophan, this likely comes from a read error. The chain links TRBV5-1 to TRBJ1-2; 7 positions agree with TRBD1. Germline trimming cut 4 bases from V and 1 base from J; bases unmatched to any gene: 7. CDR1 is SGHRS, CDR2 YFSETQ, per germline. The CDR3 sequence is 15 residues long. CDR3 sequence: CASSHAGTVNYGYTL. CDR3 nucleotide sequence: TGCGCCAGCAGCCACGCCGGGACAGTTAACTATGGCTACACCCTC.

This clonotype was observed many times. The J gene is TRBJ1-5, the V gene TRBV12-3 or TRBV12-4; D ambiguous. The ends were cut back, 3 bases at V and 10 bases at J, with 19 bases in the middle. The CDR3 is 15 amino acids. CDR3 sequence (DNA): TGTGCCAGCAGTTTCGGACTCAGGAAGGTATTACCCCAGCATTTT. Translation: CASSFGLRKVLPQHF.

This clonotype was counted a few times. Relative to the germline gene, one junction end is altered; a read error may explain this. The CDR3 nucleotides are TGCGCCAGCAGCCAAGGGGGACAGAGAAACACCATATATTTT. The encoded protein is CASSQGGQRNTIYF. The genes are TRBV3-1 and TRBJ1-3; 7 nucleotides agree with TRBD1. The germline CDR1 and CDR2 sequences are LGHDT and YNNKEL (reference sequence). This CDR3 region has 14 residues.

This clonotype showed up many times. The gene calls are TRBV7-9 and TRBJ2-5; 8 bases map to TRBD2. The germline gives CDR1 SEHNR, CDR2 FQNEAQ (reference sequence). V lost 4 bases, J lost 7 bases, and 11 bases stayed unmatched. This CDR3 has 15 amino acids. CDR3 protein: CASSSGLDLTGTQYF. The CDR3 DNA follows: TGTGCCAGCAGCTCGGGACTAGACCTGACGGGGACCCAGTACTTC.

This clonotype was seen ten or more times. CDR3 region: CASSFGTATYEQYF. The CDR3 coding sequence is TGTGCCAGCAGCTTCGGGACCGCAACCTACGAGCAGTACTTC. The V and J genes are TRBV7-9 and TRBJ2-7, with D perhaps assigned TRBD1 or TRBD2 (5 bases each). V was trimmed by 3 bases and J by 2 bases, leaving 11 bases between them. Per the germline V gene, CDR1 is SEHNR and CDR2 is FQNEAQ (reference sequence). The CDR3 runs to 14 residues.

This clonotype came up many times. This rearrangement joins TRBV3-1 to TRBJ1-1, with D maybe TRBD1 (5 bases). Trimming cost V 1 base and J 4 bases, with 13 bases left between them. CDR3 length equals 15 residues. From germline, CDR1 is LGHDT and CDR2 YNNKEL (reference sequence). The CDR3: CASSQGTVGGTEAFF. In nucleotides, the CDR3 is TGTGCCAGCAGCCAAGGCACGGTCGGGGGCACTGAAGCTTTCTTT.

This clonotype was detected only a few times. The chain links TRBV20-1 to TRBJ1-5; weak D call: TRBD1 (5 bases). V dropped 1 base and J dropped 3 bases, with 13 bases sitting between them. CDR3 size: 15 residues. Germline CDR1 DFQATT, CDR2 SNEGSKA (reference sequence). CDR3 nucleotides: TGCAGTGCTAGAGGTGACAGCATTATCAATCAGCCCCAGCATTTT. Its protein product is CSARGDSIINQPQHF.

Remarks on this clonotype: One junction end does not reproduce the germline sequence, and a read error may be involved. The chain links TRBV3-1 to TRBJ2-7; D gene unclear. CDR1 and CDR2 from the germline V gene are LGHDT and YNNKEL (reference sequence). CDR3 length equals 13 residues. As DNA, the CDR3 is TGTGCCAGCAGCCAAGGACTCGTAAGAGAGCGGTACTTC. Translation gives CASSQGLVRERYF.